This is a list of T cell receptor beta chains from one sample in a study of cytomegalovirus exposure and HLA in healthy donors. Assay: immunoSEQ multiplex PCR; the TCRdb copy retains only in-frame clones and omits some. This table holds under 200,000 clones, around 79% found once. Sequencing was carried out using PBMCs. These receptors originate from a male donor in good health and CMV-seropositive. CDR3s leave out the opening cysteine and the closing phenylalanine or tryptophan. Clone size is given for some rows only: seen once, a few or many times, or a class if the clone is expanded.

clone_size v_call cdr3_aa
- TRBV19 ASMGRDRGTEAF
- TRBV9 ASSLSQGNSGNTIY
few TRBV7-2 ASSRGTGEGYT
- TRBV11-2 ASSLGAGTEAF
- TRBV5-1 ASSGEGDRVV
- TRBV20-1 SVPAAYEQY
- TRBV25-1 ASSGLAGGHPYEQY
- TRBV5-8 ASSSTGRVNEKLF
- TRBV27 ASSFSQSNTGELF
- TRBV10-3 AISDPTGMNTEAF
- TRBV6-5 ASSYSGAANIQY
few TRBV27 ASRPGQGRNTEAF
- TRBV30 AWIPDRAEKLF
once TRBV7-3 ASSQSGGGNQPQH
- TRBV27 ASIALSGGSSLYEQY
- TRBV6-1 ASRPRTMEAF
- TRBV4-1 ASSHSYSGGLSQY
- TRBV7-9 ASSLGTGVAQPQH
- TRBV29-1 SVEEQGYEQY
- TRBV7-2 ASSLDSLGGAVKTQY
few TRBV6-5 ASSYSGDTDTQY
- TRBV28 ASSSLYEQY
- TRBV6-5 ASSRRRESEAF
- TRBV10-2 ASSPTAGSVGYT
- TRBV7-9 ASSLSGTGFSGNTIY
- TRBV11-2 ASSLKDRTGEQF
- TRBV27 ASRSGQGVVGPYEQY
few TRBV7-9 SSSSEPGSGSRDEQY
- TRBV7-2 ASSLQAGGYGELF
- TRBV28 ASSVTQGTGNTIY
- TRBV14 ASSNREINEQY
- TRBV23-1 ASSQSGQGINGYT
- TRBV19 ASNSANYGYT
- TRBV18 ASSPGTSGYNEQF
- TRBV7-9 ASSLTGQGGNTGELF
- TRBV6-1 ASKVAGVNEQY
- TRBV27 ASSLSGVAKNIQY
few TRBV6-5 ASSGVKNQPQH
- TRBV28 ASSFSLSYEQY
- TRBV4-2 ASSQVGQGDHQPQH
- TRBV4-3 ASSSRQEVRNEQF
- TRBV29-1 SVEGTGGTINYGYT
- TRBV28 ASSYPDRGGTEAF
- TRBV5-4 ASGASGAGANTGELF
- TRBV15 ATSRGAGNGYT
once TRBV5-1 ASSLGPRGTEGTEAF
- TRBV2 ASRIPGLAGDYTGELF
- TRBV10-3 AISGTSTEQF
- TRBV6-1 ASSEAGVGGELF
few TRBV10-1 ASSPQGAYEQY
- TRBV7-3 ASSSGTGNYNEQF
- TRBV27 ASSLGGLASEQY